The next 28 T cell receptor beta chains were all read from a single sample in a study of human T cells and chemical hapten exposure. From the RACE reads, TCRdb called clonotypes with MiXCR, one entry per CDR3 protein. This table has some 350,000 distinct CDR3 sequences, more than 5% appearing once. Time point given: patch test 2, 6 weeks after DPC sensitization. As for treatment: therapeutic diphenylcyclopropenone sensitization with weekly scalp DPC. Sequencing used whole blood, obtained in connection with sensitization to the hapten diphenylcyclopropenone (DPC). These receptors all stem from a woman in her late teens or twenties with alopecia areata. Some clones in this sample may be carry-over from other donors' samples.

Ten or more counts support this clonotype. V usage is TRBV12-5 and J usage is TRBJ1-3; 9 nucleotides line up with TRBD1. Germline V gene data show CDR1 as LGHNT and CDR2 as FRNRAP. V lost 5 bases, J lost 3 bases, and 5 bases stayed unmatched. CDR3 length equals 15 residues. CDR3 coding DNA: TGTGCTAGTGGTACAACAGGGGGCGGTGGAAACACCATATATTTT. This sequence encodes CASGTTGGGGNTIYF.

The gene calls are TRBV28 and TRBJ1-1; D is unclear. Germline CDR1 is MDHEN and CDR2 is SYDVKM. V lost 8 bases and J 2 bases, leaving 12 bases between the germline ends. The CDR3 covers 13 residues. The CDR3 here is CASVRTQNTEAFF. The CDR3 coding sequence is TGTGCCAGCGTCAGGACTCAAAACACTGAAGCTTTCTTT.

CDR3: CASSFSQGRLFF. CDR3 DNA: TGTGCCAGCAGCTTCTCACAGGGAAGACTGTTTTTT. J is TRBJ2-2 and V is TRBV3-1; a possible D gene is TRBD1 (6 bases). From germline, CDR1 is LGHDT and CDR2 YNNKEL (reference sequence). The length of the CDR3 is 12 residues. Trimming removed 5 bases at V and 14 bases at J, with 15 bases between.

The V call is TRBV25-1, the J call TRBJ2-5; TRBD1 matches at 7 bases. Germline trimming cut 4 bases from V and 0 bases from J; bases unmatched to any gene: 5. Germline V gene lookup returns CDR1 MGHDK and CDR2 SYGVNS. The CDR3 length is 15 residues. The CDR3 nucleotides are TGTGCCAGCAGTGGCCCAGGGACAGACCAAGAGACCCAGTACTTC. Protein product: CASSGPGTDQETQYF.

This clonotype has ten or more counts. The rearrangement links TRBV3-1 to TRBJ1-4, with 8 bases lining up with TRBD1. J lost 14 bases, V lost 5 bases, and 16 bases had no gene match. CDR3 length equals 15 residues. Germline loops: CDR1 LGHDT, CDR2 YNNKEL (reference sequence). The CDR3 coding sequence is TGTGCCAGCAGCAATACAGGGACAGGCCGCGCAAGGCTGTTTTTT. Translation gives CASSNTGTGRARLFF.

This clonotype was counted ten times or more. This sequence joins TRBV9 and TRBJ1-6; 9 nucleotides agree with TRBD1. Germline values: CDR1 SGDLS, CDR2 YYNGEE. Germline trimming cut 0 bases from V and 6 bases from J; bases unmatched to any gene: 1. CDR3 size: 15 residues. CDR3 amino acids: CASSVVGQGNSPLHF. CDR3 DNA: TGTGCCAGCAGCGTAGTGGGACAGGGTAATTCACCCCTCCACTTT.

This clonotype has at least ten counts. The chain carries TRBV7-9 and TRBJ2-1, with 7 bases matching TRBD2. With 0 bases clipped from V and 9 bases from J, the junction kept 20 bases outside the gene matches. The CDR3 covers 19 residues. CDR1 and CDR2 (germline): SEHNR, FQNEAQ (reference sequence). The CDR3 here is CASSLAWDYRGARASEQFF. The CDR3 DNA follows: TGTGCCAGCAGCTTAGCGTGGGACTATCGTGGGGCCCGAGCAAGTGAGCAGTTCTTC.

Ten or more counts support this clonotype. The chain couples TRBV28 to TRBJ2-5, with 9 bases aligning to TRBD2. The CDR3 has 18 amino acids. With 6 bases clipped from V and 1 base from J, the junction kept 15 bases outside the gene matches. Germline values: CDR1 MDHEN, CDR2 SYDVKM. The DNA of the CDR3 is TGTGCCAGCAGCCGAAGGGTCCTTAGCGGGGGAACCCAAGAGACCCAGTACTTC. This encodes CASSRRVLSGGTQETQYF. The whole variable domain, remainder taken from reference TRBV28 and TRBJ2-5, is DVKVTQSSRYLVKRTGEKVFLECVQDMDHENMFWYRQDPGLGLRLIYFSYDVKMKEKGDIPEGYSVSREKKERFSLILESASTNQTSMYLCASSRRVLSGGTQETQYFGPGTRLLVL.

J is TRBJ2-7 and V is TRBV7-6; D may be TRBD1 (5 bases). The CDR3 is made up of 13 amino acids. The ends were cut back, 4 bases at V and 5 bases at J, with 12 bases in the middle. Germline CDR1 is SGHVS and CDR2 is FNYEAQ. CDR3 sequence (DNA): TGTGCCAGCAGCTCCAGCCGACAGCACGAGCAGTACTTC. This translates into CASSSSRQHEQYF.

The chain carries TRBV5-6 and TRBJ2-7, with D possibly being TRBD2 (6 bases). Trimming removed 4 bases from V and 0 bases from J, with 17 bases in between. This CDR3 is built from 16 residues. Germline loops: CDR1 SGHDT, CDR2 YYEEEE. As DNA, the CDR3 is TGTGCCAGCAGCCTTACGGGACTGATTTTCTCCTACGAGCAGTACTTC. Translating it yields CASSLTGLIFSYEQYF.

This clonotype was seen ten or more times. The chain joins TRBV7-9 to TRBJ1-2; D is undetermined. Per the germline V gene, CDR1 is SEHNR and CDR2 is FQNEAQ (reference sequence). The CDR3 sequence is 15 residues long. Trimming removed 1 base at V and 4 bases at J, with 13 bases between. The CDR3 here is CASSLVDGAGYGYTF. CDR3 nucleotides: TGTGCCAGCAGCTTAGTCGACGGCGCCGGCTATGGCTACACCTTC.

This clonotype was seen a few times. This chain links TRBV2 with TRBJ2-5; TRBD1 agrees at 7 bases. V shed 5 bases and J 2 bases; nucleotides not matched to a gene: 8. The germline V gene has CDR1 SNHLY and CDR2 FYNNEI. The CDR3 totals 15 residues. In DNA, the CDR3 is TGTGCCAGCAGTTACGACAGGGATAGTCAAGAGACCCAGTACTTC. Translated, it gives CASSYDRDSQETQYF.

This clonotype has a count of ten or more. The V gene is TRBV7-9, the J gene TRBJ1-6, with D tentatively TRBD1 (5 bases). Germline V gives CDR1 SEHNR, CDR2 FQNEAQ (reference sequence). The V end lost 5 bases, the J end lost 5 bases, and 13 bases lay between the germline ends. This CDR3 comprises 15 residues. The CDR3 here is CASSAAGSNNSPLHF. The CDR3 DNA follows: TGTGCCAGCAGCGCCGCAGGGTCAAATAATTCACCCCTCCACTTT.

The rearrangement joins TRBV12-3 or TRBV12-4 to TRBJ2-2; 9 nucleotides agree with TRBD2. V trimming: 5 bases; J trimming: 0 bases; junction bases outside the gene matches: 4. The CDR3 extends over 16 amino acids. Written as DNA, the CDR3 is TGTGCCAGCAGTCTGACTAGCGGCTCGAACACCGGGGAGCTGTTTTTT. Its protein product is CASSLTSGSNTGELFF.

This clonotype was observed a few times. V gene TRBV7-2 combines with J gene TRBJ1-5; TRBD1 agrees at 9 bases. Germline CDR1 reads SGHTA; CDR2 reads FQGNSA. The CDR3 runs to 16 residues. Trimming removed 3 bases from V and 1 base from J; junction bases left unmatched: 4. CDR3 nucleotides: TGTGCCAGCAGCTTTGCAACAGGGGGCAGCAATCAGCCCCAGCATTTT. Encoded protein: CASSFATGGSNQPQHF.

The genes are TRBV13 and TRBJ1-6, with D possibly being TRBD1 (5 bases). The length of the CDR3 is 14 residues. V lost 2 bases, J lost 9 bases, and 11 bases lay in between. Germline lookup yields CDR1 PRHDT and CDR2 FYEKMQ (reference sequence). For the CDR3, the DNA is TGTGCCAGCAGCTTACGGGGGGGAGTTTCACCCCTCCACTTT. Residues: CASSLRGGVSPLHF.

This clonotype was detected only a few times. V gene TRBV6-5 combines with J gene TRBJ1-1, with TRBD1 as a possible D gene (6 bases). V was pared by 5 bases and J by 1 base, with 14 bases between. Germline CDR1 MNHEY, CDR2 SVGAGI. This CDR3 is 15 amino acids long. The CDR3 loop is CASSIGGRQNTEAFF. CDR3 sequence (DNA): TGTGCCAGCAGTATCGGGGGCAGACAGAACACTGAAGCTTTCTTT.

This clonotype came up a few times. The chain has TRBV5-6 and TRBJ1-2; no clear D gene. Germline CDR1 is SGHDT and CDR2 is YYEEEE. The CDR3 sequence is 14 residues long. V lost 1 base and J lost 7, with 14 bases in between. The CDR3 DNA is TGTGCCAGCAGCTTGCGTAGTTCATTCCCTGGCTACACCTTC. It encodes CASSLRSSFPGYTF. Full variable domain (rest looked up from reference TRBV5-6 and TRBJ1-2): DAGVTQSPTHLIKTRGQQVTLRCSPKSGHDTVSWYQQALGQGPQFIFQYYEEEERQRGNFPDRFSGHQFPNYSSELNVNALLLGDSALYLCASSLRSSFPGYTFGSGTRLTVV.

This clonotype was seen many times. This chain connects TRBV11-2 to TRBJ1-1, with D unresolved. Trimming pared 3 bases from V and 4 bases from J, leaving 6 bases between. Germline CDR1 SGHAT, CDR2 FQNNGV. The length of the CDR3 is 12 residues. CDR3 protein: CASSFWGTEAFF. CDR3 coding DNA: TGTGCCAGCAGCTTCTGGGGCACTGAAGCTTTCTTT.

The chain couples TRBV28 to TRBJ1-6; perhaps TRBD1 as D (5 bases). Germline CDR1 reads MDHEN; CDR2 reads SYDVKM. The CDR3 contains 14 residues. The ends were cut back, 11 bases at V and 0 bases at J, with 11 bases in the middle. CDR3 bases: TGTGCCGCATCAGGGAGCTCCTATAATTCACCCCTCCACTTT. Translating gives CAASGSSYNSPLHF.

This clonotype has at least ten counts. The rearrangement links TRBV4-1 to TRBJ1-4; 7 bases are shared with TRBD1. Germline assignment: CDR1 MGHRA and CDR2 YSYEKL. This CDR3 is 17 amino acids long. V shed 1 base, J shed 6 bases, and the junction held 11 bases outside the gene matches. The CDR3 DNA is TGCGCCAGCAGCCAAGTGGTTGGAGACAGGGCCGATGAAAAACTGTTTTTT. It yields the protein CASSQVVGDRADEKLFF.

The chain's CDR3 is CASREAGARGGTEAFF. CDR3 DNA: TGTGCCAGCCGAGAAGCGGGGGCGCGTGGAGGGACTGAAGCTTTCTTT. V is TRBV28 and J is TRBJ1-1; TRBD1 might be the D (6 bases). Trimming pared 8 bases from V and 5 bases from J, leaving 24 bases between. This CDR3 comprises 16 residues. Per the germline V gene, CDR1 is MDHEN and CDR2 is SYDVKM. The whole variable domain, filled in from reference TRBV28 and TRBJ1-1, reads DVKVTQSSRYLVKRTGEKVFLECVQDMDHENMFWYRQDPGLGLRLIYFSYDVKMKEKGDIPEGYSVSREKKERFSLILESASTNQTSMYLCASREAGARGGTEAFFGQGTRLTVV.

In its sample, this clonotype was seen many times. V is TRBV5-1 and J is TRBJ1-1, with D hard to call. Germline V gene lookup returns CDR1 SGHRS and CDR2 YFSETQ. V was clipped by 0 bases and J by 1 base, with 7 bases between them. The CDR3 length is 14 residues. CDR3 in amino acids: CASSLGGANTEAFF. DNA for the CDR3: TGCGCCAGCAGCTTGGGAGGAGCGAACACTGAAGCTTTCTTT.

This clonotype has only a few counts. The chain links TRBV28 to TRBJ2-7, with TRBD1 identical over 11 bases. The CDR3 is 15 amino acids. The V segment lost 2 bases and the J segment 7 bases; nucleotides outside the gene matches: 7. Looked up from germline, CDR1 is MDHEN and CDR2 is SYDVKM. The CDR3 bases are TGTGCCAGCAGTTTACCCCGGGACAGGGGGAGAGAGCAGTACTTC. Protein sequence: CASSLPRDRGREQYF. The complete variable domain, with remaining parts taken from reference TRBV28 and TRBJ2-7, reads DVKVTQSSRYLVKRTGEKVFLECVQDMDHENMFWYRQDPGLGLRLIYFSYDVKMKEKGDIPEGYSVSREKKERFSLILESASTNQTSMYLCASSLPRDRGREQYFGPGTRLTVT.

This clonotype occurred a few times. The chain is built from TRBV4-1 and TRBJ1-1, with D possibly TRBD1 on 5 matching bases. V was shortened by 9 bases and J by 5 bases, with 13 bases between the two germline ends. CDR1 is MGHRA and CDR2 is YSYEKL in the germline V gene. This CDR3 comprises 12 residues. DNA of the CDR3: TGCGCCAGTGGTACCAGGACAACTGAAGCTTTCTTT. This sequence encodes CASGTRTTEAFF.

This clonotype has ten or more counts. The chain recombines TRBV7-3 with TRBJ2-5; 7 bases match TRBD2. The germline CDR1 and CDR2 sequences are SGHTA and FQGTGA. J lost 6 bases, V lost 2 bases, and 6 bases had no gene match. The CDR3 spans 14 residues. The CDR3 coding sequence is TGTGCCAGCAGCTTAGGGCTAGCGGAGAAGACCCAGTACTTC. This gives the protein CASSLGLAEKTQYF.

This clonotype was seen at least ten times. The chain is built from TRBV29-1 and TRBJ2-3; possible D gene TRBD2, 5 bases. V lost 6 bases to trimming and J lost 0 bases, with 10 bases between them. This CDR3 has 13 amino acids. Germline CDR1 reads SQVTM; CDR2 reads ANQGSEA. CDR3: CSVLTGSTDTQYF. The CDR3 DNA reads as TGCAGCGTCTTGACGGGGAGCACAGATACGCAGTATTTT.

This clonotype was counted many times. V usage is TRBV12-3 or TRBV12-4 and J usage is TRBJ1-5, with a tentative D call TRBD1 (5 bases). Trimming left V 5 bases short and J 4 bases short, with 9 bases between. This CDR3 is built from 13 residues. CDR3 DNA: TGTGCCAGCAGTACCTGGGGGAATCAGCCCCAGCATTTT. Protein sequence: CASSTWGNQPQHF.